This passage covers 16 T cell receptor beta chains from one sample sequenced in a study of CD8 T cells in Susac syndrome. RNA in amounts of about 0.5 to 1 ug was reverse transcribed with random hexamers. TCRdb reprocessed the immunoSEQ multiplex PCR reads with MiXCR, giving one entry per CDR3 protein. The sample records some 130,000 distinct CDR3 sequences, approximately 95% being singletons. The specimen was CD8+ T cells from PBMCs. The receptors stem from a human donor with Susac syndrome.

This chain connects TRBV20-1 to TRBJ2-7, with 8 bases that match TRBD2. V trimming: 0 bases; J trimming: 1 base; junction bases outside the gene matches: 2. The CDR3 is 14 amino acids. CDR1 and CDR2 from the germline V gene are DFQATT and SNEGSKA (reference sequence). CDR3 DNA: TGCAGTGCTAGAGATACTAGCGGTTCCTACGAGCAGTACTTC. This encodes CSARDTSGSYEQYF.

This chain uses TRBV3-1 with TRBJ1-2, with no clear D. Deletions cut 4 bases from V and 0 bases from J, with 12 bases between. There are 15 residues in the CDR3. CDR1 is LGHDT, CDR2 YNNKEL, per germline (reference sequence). CDR3 in amino acids: CASSPQGFANYGYTF. The DNA of the CDR3 is TGTGCCAGCAGCCCCCAAGGATTCGCTAACTATGGCTACACCTTC.

This clonotype was seen just once. The gene calls are TRBV3-1 and TRBJ2-7, with 7 bases identical to TRBD2. Germline-derived CDR1 and CDR2 are LGHDT and YNNKEL (reference sequence). Trimming cost V 5 bases and J 4 bases; bases outside gene matches: 11. The CDR3 spans 15 residues. CDR3 in amino acids: CASSARTGTTYEQYF. In nucleotides, the CDR3 is TGTGCCAGCAGCGCGCGAACCGGGACTACTTACGAGCAGTACTTC.

V usage is TRBV29-1 and J usage is TRBJ2-5, with D possibly TRBD1 on 6 matching bases. Trimming shortened V by 0 bases and J by 0 bases, and 14 bases separated the two germline ends. CDR3 length: 16 residues. The germline CDR1 and CDR2 sequences are SQVTM and ANQGSEA. The CDR3 region is CSVEDPQGKHQETQYF. The CDR3 region has the DNA TGCAGCGTTGAAGATCCGCAGGGGAAGCACCAAGAGACCCAGTACTTC.

The J gene is TRBJ2-2, the V gene TRBV6-5; 11 bases match TRBD2. Unmatched junction bases numbered 4, after V lost 4 bases and J lost 0 bases. Germline V lookup: CDR1 MNHEY, CDR2 SVGAGI. The CDR3 contains 17 residues. CDR3 sequence (DNA): TGTGCCAGCAGTTTCGGGACTAGCGGTTCGAACACCGGGGAGCTGTTTTTT. It codes for CASSFGTSGSNTGELFF.

The chain links TRBV20-1 to TRBJ2-5; the match to TRBD2 covers 11 bases. This CDR3 is built from 15 residues. Germline-derived CDR1 and CDR2 are DFQATT and SNEGSKA (reference sequence). V shed 5 bases, J shed 1 base, and the junction held 6 bases outside the gene matches. Written as DNA, the CDR3 is TGCAGTGCTGACTCCGGGACTAGCGGCCAAGAGACCCAGTACTTC. Its translation is CSADSGTSGQETQYF.

V usage is TRBV14 and J usage is TRBJ2-1; maybe TRBD2 (6 bases). The CDR3 runs to 14 residues. Per the germline V gene, CDR1 is SGHDN and CDR2 is FVKESK. The V end lost 4 bases, the J end lost 8 bases, and 15 bases lay between the germline ends. The chain's CDR3 is CASSPRPGGDEQFF. The CDR3, as DNA: TGTGCCAGCAGCCCCCGTCCGGGCGGGGATGAGCAGTTCTTC.

The chain combines TRBV7-2 with TRBJ1-1; 7 nucleotides line up with TRBD1. V trimming: 5 bases; J trimming: 7 bases; junction bases outside the gene matches: 10. CDR1 and CDR2 from the germline V gene are SGHTA and FQGNSA. CDR3 length equals 14 residues. CDR3 region: CASSVPTGESEAFF. CDR3 DNA: TGTGCCAGCAGCGTTCCCACAGGGGAGAGTGAAGCTTTCTTT.

A single count supports this clonotype. The V call is TRBV4-1, the J call TRBJ2-3; D unclear. This CDR3 is 17 amino acids long. The V gene lost 5 bases and the J gene lost 2 bases, with 20 bases spanning the gap. Germline CDR1 reads MGHRA; CDR2 reads YSYEKL. The CDR3, as DNA: TGCGCCAGCAGCTCCAAGGAGAGCTACACCTCCACAGATACGCAGTATTTT. Translating gives CASSSKESYTSTDTQYF.

This rearrangement joins TRBV7-8 to TRBJ2-7; D not certain. Germline CDR1 is SGHVS and CDR2 is FQNEAQ. This CDR3 comprises 15 residues. Trimming left V 0 bases short and J 0 bases short, with 9 bases between. CDR3 loop: CASSLARLPSYEQYF. The DNA for the CDR3 is TGTGCCAGCAGCTTAGCCCGACTTCCCTCCTACGAGCAGTACTTC.

This chain connects TRBV4-1 to TRBJ2-7, with unresolved D. CDR3 length equals 15 residues. Trimming took off 1 base at V and 2 bases at J, with 12 bases between the two ends. Germline-derived CDR1 and CDR2 are MGHRA and YSYEKL. The CDR3 protein is CASSQGQEIAYEQYF. CDR3 bases: TGCGCCAGCAGCCAAGGGCAGGAGATTGCCTACGAGCAGTACTTC.

This chain joins TRBV15 and TRBJ2-6; perhaps D is TRBD1 or TRBD2 (5 bases each). CDR1 and CDR2 from the germline V gene are LNHNV and YYDKDF (reference sequence). Trimming left V 7 bases short and J 3 bases short, with 25 bases between. This CDR3 has 19 amino acids. The CDR3 sequence is CATTEAAYPRQGGANVLTF. As DNA, the CDR3 is TGTGCCACCACAGAAGCGGCCTATCCACGGCAGGGTGGGGCCAACGTCCTGACTTTC. Variable domain in full (rest from reference TRBV15 and TRBJ2-6): DAMVIQNPRYQVTQFGKPVTLSCSQTLNHNVMYWYQQKSSQAPKLLFHYYDKDFNNEADTPDNFQSRRPNTSFCFLDIRSPGLGDTAMYLCATTEAAYPRQGGANVLTFGAGSRLTVL.

The table lists this clonotype with a count of one. This chain connects TRBV10-3 to TRBJ2-2; D might be TRBD1 or TRBD2, each matching 6 bases. Trimming took 5 bases from V and 0 from J, leaving 16 bases between them. Germline CDR1 ENHRY, CDR2 SYGVKD. There are 17 residues in the CDR3. This CDR3 reads CAISSQGGRTNTGELFF. In DNA form, the CDR3 reads TGTGCCATCAGTTCTCAAGGGGGGCGGACGAACACCGGGGAGCTGTTTTTT.

This chain connects TRBV12-3 or TRBV12-4 to TRBJ2-7; D tentatively reads TRBD1 or TRBD2 (5 bases each). The CDR3 loop spans 17 amino acids. Trimming shortened V by 5 bases and J by 4 bases, and 24 bases separated the two germline ends. The CDR3 coding sequence is TGTGCCAGCAGTCAAGGGGTCGGAGGTCCGGGTGATTACGAGCAGTACTTC. It specifies CASSQGVGGPGDYEQYF.

The V and J genes are TRBV15 and TRBJ2-3; TRBD2 agrees at 12 bases. Germline trimming cut 5 bases from V and 5 bases from J; bases unmatched to any gene: 8. This CDR3 region has 16 residues. Germline lookup yields CDR1 LNHNV and CDR2 YYDKDF (reference sequence). In nucleotides, the CDR3 is TGTGCCACCAGCGGGCGACTAGCGGGAGCTGGAGATACGCAGTATTTT. It is translated as CATSGRLAGAGDTQYF. Supplemented by reference TRBV15 and TRBJ2-3, the full variable domain reads DAMVIQNPRYQVTQFGKPVTLSCSQTLNHNVMYWYQQKSSQAPKLLFHYYDKDFNNEADTPDNFQSRRPNTSFCFLDIRSPGLGDTAMYLCATSGRLAGAGDTQYFGPGTRLTVL.

The rearrangement links TRBV5-4 to TRBJ2-7; TRBD1 aligns across 8 bases. V lost 6 bases and J lost 1; bases outside the gene matches: 15. From germline, CDR1 is SGHNT and CDR2 YYREEE (reference sequence). CDR3 size: 17 residues. The CDR3 bases are TGTGCCAGCAACCATTATCCCGGGACAGGTCCATCCTACGAGCAGTACTTC. Its translation: CASNHYPGTGPSYEQYF.